The 28 T cell receptor beta chains given below trace back to one sample, sequenced in a study of monozygotic twins with inflammatory bowel disease. One entry per CDR3 protein, without DNA, is what TCRdb gives after re-calling the 5' RACE reads. This table lists over 200,000 distinct CDR3 sequences. Sequencing was done on a sample of blood. The receptors come from a human donor with ulcerative colitis or Crohn's disease, or a healthy co-twin of an affected twin (not recorded which).

The chain couples TRBV9 to TRBJ2-5; TCRdb outputs TRBD1, but without DNA this stays unchecked. The CDR3 is 18 residues long. Germline V gene lookup returns CDR1 SGDLS and CDR2 YYNGEE. The CDR3 protein is CASSVSSGLGGFQETQYF.

The rearrangement joins TRBV7-3 to TRBJ2-1; absent DNA, TCRdb's TRBD1 call cannot be checked. Germline CDR1 reads SGHTA; CDR2 reads FQGTGA. There are 16 residues in the CDR3. This CDR3 is CASSWGGAGSYNEQFF.

This sequence joins TRBV6-1 and TRBJ1-4; TCRdb lists TRBD1, though no DNA is available to test this call. CDR3 length equals 17 residues. Looked up from germline, CDR1 is MNHNS and CDR2 is SASEGT. CDR3 loop: CASSAPGPTLTNEKLFF.

The chain joins TRBV14 to TRBJ2-1; TCRdb picks TRBD1, but there is no DNA to check that call. Germline assignment: CDR1 SGHDN and CDR2 FVKESK. CDR3 length equals 15 residues. The CDR3 protein is CASSNRDTQYNEQFF.

V usage is TRBV6-1 and J usage is TRBJ1-4; checking the TCRdb D call of TRBD1 is not possible without DNA. Germline V gene sequence: CDR1 MNHNS, CDR2 SASEGT. The CDR3 consists of 17 residues. CDR3 amino acids: CASRVLSGRQSDEKLFF.

The V and J genes are TRBV7-6 and TRBJ2-7; TCRdb indicates TRBD1, and absent DNA this call remains unverified. Per germline, CDR1 SGHVS and CDR2 FNYEAQ. The CDR3 spans 14 residues. This CDR3 is CASSSYDRAYEQYF.

This chain links TRBV7-2 with TRBJ2-3. Germline lookup yields CDR1 SGHTA and CDR2 FQGNSA. This CDR3 comprises 13 residues. CDR3: CASSFQETDTQYF.

V is TRBV29-1 and J is TRBJ1-1; the TCRdb call, TRBD1, lacks DNA for checking. The germline V gene has CDR1 SQVTM and CDR2 ANQGSEA. CDR3 length equals 13 residues. CDR3 sequence: CSVVRGQGSEAFF.

The chain has TRBV7-2 and TRBJ2-5. CDR1 SGHTA and CDR2 FQGNSA come from the germline V gene. The CDR3 covers 13 residues. CDR3 amino acids: CASSVTYGETQYF.

The chain couples TRBV11-2 to TRBJ2-1; TCRdb reports TRBD2, a call that lacks DNA to check it against. Germline lookup yields CDR1 SGHAT and CDR2 FQNNGV. The CDR3 runs to 17 residues. The CDR3 loop reads CASSPPGTSGRSNEQFF.

V is TRBV20-1 and J is TRBJ2-7. Looked up from germline, CDR1 is DFQATT and CDR2 is SNEGSKA (reference sequence). This CDR3 comprises 13 residues. The CDR3 reads CSARGGATYEQYF.

This CDR3 reads CSAISLGDRDNSPLHF. This chain uses TRBV20-1 with TRBJ1-6; the TRBD1 assignment by TCRdb is unverifiable without DNA. Germline V gene data show CDR1 as DFQATT and CDR2 as SNEGSKA (reference sequence). CDR3 length: 16 residues.

The rearrangement uses TRBV6-2 or TRBV6-3 and TRBJ2-1. CDR1 is MNHEY, CDR2 SVGEGT, per germline. The CDR3 length is 11 residues. The CDR3 is CASTSVNEQFF.

The chain joins TRBV25-1 to TRBJ1-5. The CDR3 spans 14 residues. Germline V gene sequence: CDR1 MGHDK, CDR2 SYGVNS. CDR3 sequence reads: CASSDSYSNQPQHF.

The chain carries TRBV13 and TRBJ2-5; TCRdb names TRBD2, which stays unverified in the absence of DNA. This CDR3 is built from 18 residues. Per the germline V gene, CDR1 is PRHDT and CDR2 is FYEKMQ (reference sequence). The CDR3 sequence is CASSSPRGSGGASETQYF.

The rearrangement uses TRBV15 and TRBJ2-7; TCRdb outputs TRBD1, but without DNA this stays unchecked. Germline V CDR1 and CDR2: LNHNV, YYDKDF (reference sequence). This CDR3 comprises 13 residues. The CDR3 is CATSRTGEDEQYF.

The V and J genes are TRBV19 and TRBJ2-2; TCRdb indicates TRBD2, and absent DNA this call remains unverified. There are 14 residues in the CDR3. Germline V gives CDR1 LNHDA, CDR2 SQIVND (reference sequence). The CDR3 here is CASSFGRAPGELFF.

The V and J genes are TRBV5-1 and TRBJ2-7; TCRdb proposes TRBD1, but this gene call is untestable without DNA. Germline V gene data show CDR1 as SGHRS and CDR2 as YFSETQ. This CDR3 has 17 residues. CDR3 amino acids: CASSLLDSSQGSYEQYF.

The chain links TRBV5-6 to TRBJ1-1; TCRdb's assignment of TRBD1 cannot be checked, as there is no DNA. Germline values: CDR1 SGHDT, CDR2 YYEEEE. The length of the CDR3 is 13 residues. The CDR3 protein is CASSGYRVTEAFF.

The rearrangement joins TRBV5-4 to TRBJ2-7; the TCRdb call, TRBD2, lacks DNA for checking. The CDR3 totals 15 residues. The germline V gene has CDR1 SGHNT and CDR2 YYREEE (reference sequence). The CDR3 sequence: CASSLVPADPYEQYF.

The chain carries TRBV7-2 and TRBJ1-6. This CDR3 comprises 12 residues. Germline CDR1 and CDR2: SGHTA and FQGNSA. CDR3 amino acids: CASSLLGSPLHF.

The chain employs TRBV7-2 and TRBJ2-5; absent DNA, TCRdb's TRBD2 call cannot be checked. CDR3 length equals 14 residues. Per the germline V gene, CDR1 is SGHTA and CDR2 is FQGNSA. The CDR3 loop is CASSFGLVEETQYF.

The gene calls are TRBV20-1 and TRBJ1-1. This CDR3 has 14 residues. Germline assignment: CDR1 DFQATT and CDR2 SNEGSKA (reference sequence). CDR3 loop: CSASPRRMNTEAFF.

The chain employs TRBV10-3 and TRBJ1-6. This CDR3 is built from 15 residues. Germline V gene data show CDR1 as ENHRY and CDR2 as SYGVKD. The CDR3 protein is CAISLGSSYNSPLHF.

CDR3 loop: CVSSATSNTEAFF. The genes are TRBV7-3 and TRBJ1-1. The CDR3 is 13 amino acids. From germline, CDR1 is SGHTA and CDR2 FQGTGA.

This rearrangement joins TRBV6-5 to TRBJ1-4; TCRdb calls TRBD1, which cannot be checked without DNA. The CDR3 totals 15 residues. Germline loops: CDR1 MNHEY, CDR2 SVGAGI. The CDR3 region is CASSYSAGVGEKLFF.

The genes are TRBV5-1 and TRBJ2-7; TCRdb picks TRBD1, but there is no DNA to check that call. The germline V gene encodes CDR1 SGHRS and CDR2 YFSETQ. The CDR3 is 14 amino acids. The CDR3 loop is CASSSHPGGVEQYF.

The rearrangement links TRBV11-2 to TRBJ1-4. The CDR3 is made up of 14 amino acids. CDR1 and CDR2 (germline): SGHAT, FQNNGV. CDR3 region: CASSLDWNGEKLFF.